These 21 T cell receptor beta chains came from one sample sequenced in a study of early T cells in non-severe SARS-CoV-2 infection. One entry per CDR3 protein, called by TCRdb with MiXCR from the 5' RACE reads. This repertoire shows under 95,000 distinct CDR3 sequences, more than 12% found once; its top ten account for 4.5% to 7%. Sequenced material: whole blood. The receptors originated from an adult who was a healthcare worker with PCR-confirmed SARS-CoV-2 infection or an uninfected control (not recorded which).

There are many counts of this clonotype. The chain recombines TRBV6-2 or TRBV6-3 with TRBJ2-7, with a weak D call TRBD1 (5 bases). Germline CDR1 is MNHEY and CDR2 is SVGEGT. The CDR3 is 13 residues long. V lost 7 bases to trimming and J lost 5 bases, with 15 bases between them. The CDR3 coding sequence is TGTGCCAGCACCCGAGACAGTTTGAACGAGCAGTACTTC. It codes for CASTRDSLNEQYF.

This clonotype was observed many times. The chain uses TRBV28 and TRBJ2-6; D not certain. The CDR3 runs to 12 residues. CDR1 is MDHEN and CDR2 is SYDVKM in the germline V gene. V was shortened by 6 bases and J by 2 bases, with 2 bases between the two germline ends. In DNA, the CDR3 is TGTGCCAGCAGCCCTGGGGCCAACGTCCTGACTTTC. Its protein is CASSPGANVLTF.

The V call is TRBV11-2, the J call TRBJ2-1, with 14 bases aligning to TRBD2. The V segment lost 3 bases and the J segment 9 bases; nucleotides outside the gene matches: 4. This CDR3 has 15 amino acids. CDR1 and CDR2 from the germline V gene are SGHAT and FQNNGV. CDR3 amino acids: CASSLTSGRAPEQFF. CDR3 in DNA: TGTGCCAGCAGCTTGACTAGCGGGAGGGCCCCTGAGCAGTTCTTC. Supplemented by reference TRBV11-2 and TRBJ2-1, the full variable domain reads EAGVAQSPRYKIIEKRQSVAFWCNPISGHATLYWYQQILGQGPKLLIQFQNNGVVDDSQLPKDRFSAERLKGVDSTLKIQPAKLEDSAVYLCASSLTSGRAPEQFFGPGTRLTVL.

There are many counts of this clonotype. V is TRBV9 and J is TRBJ1-2; maybe TRBD1 (6 bases). Trimming left V 0 bases short and J 5 bases short, with 11 bases between. CDR3 length: 14 amino acids. Germline V gene lookup returns CDR1 SGDLS and CDR2 YYNGEE. This CDR3 reads CASSVEGQRYGYTF. The DNA of the CDR3 is TGTGCCAGCAGCGTAGAAGGACAGAGATATGGCTACACCTTC.

CDR3 in amino acids: CASSRDSYSGELFF. CDR3 DNA: TGTGCCAGCAGCCGGGACAGCTACTCCGGGGAGCTGTTTTTT. The rearrangement links TRBV12-3 or TRBV12-4 to TRBJ2-2; TRBD1 matches 7 bases. This CDR3 spans 14 amino acids. Germline trimming cut 6 bases from V and 6 bases from J; bases unmatched to any gene: 7.

This clonotype was seen more than once but under ten times. J is TRBJ1-5 and V is TRBV20-1, with 7 bases fitting TRBD1. V trimming: 6 bases; J trimming: 2 bases; junction bases outside the gene matches: 10. The CDR3 runs 15 residues. The germline CDR1 and CDR2 sequences are DFQATT and SNEGSKA (reference sequence). CDR3 sequence: CSARREGAGNQPQHF. CDR3 coding DNA: TGCAGTGCACGGAGAGAGGGGGCTGGCAATCAGCCCCAGCATTTT.

The V gene is TRBV20-1, the J gene TRBJ2-7; the match to TRBD2 covers 8 bases. Trimming removed 3 bases from V and 9 bases from J; junction bases left unmatched: 7. Germline V lookup: CDR1 DFQATT, CDR2 SNEGSKA (reference sequence). This CDR3 region has 12 residues. The CDR3 protein is CSARPGLAPQYF. DNA for the CDR3: TGCAGTGCTAGGCCCGGACTAGCTCCGCAGTACTTC.

This clonotype was detected only a few times. The chain couples TRBV27 to TRBJ2-7; D uncertain. The CDR3 spans 16 residues. Trimming took 0 bases from V and 0 from J, leaving 12 bases between them. Per the germline V gene, CDR1 is MNHEY and CDR2 is SMNVEV (reference sequence). CDR3 coding DNA: TGTGCCAGCAGTTTATCTCAGACCGAAAGCTCCTACGAGCAGTACTTC. Amino acids: CASSLSQTESSYEQYF.

This clonotype occurred many times. This chain links TRBV28 with TRBJ1-2, with a tentative D call TRBD1 (6 bases). Trimming took off 4 bases at V and 8 bases at J, with 17 bases between the two ends. Germline V gene data show CDR1 as MDHEN and CDR2 as SYDVKM. The CDR3 extends over 14 amino acids. Here the CDR3 DNA reads TGTGCCAGCAGTTCTCGCCGGAGGGGGAGAGGCTACACCTTC. Translating it yields CASSSRRRGRGYTF.

This clonotype was found many times. This chain joins TRBV9 and TRBJ2-5; unclear D gene. Trimming took off 0 bases at V and 7 bases at J, with 10 bases between the two ends. The CDR3 contains 13 residues. CDR1 and CDR2 (germline): SGDLS, YYNGEE. CDR3 region: CASSVVDYGTQYF. CDR3 nucleotide sequence: TGTGCCAGCAGCGTAGTTGATTATGGGACCCAGTACTTC.

This chain uses TRBV20-1 with TRBJ2-3; D perhaps matches TRBD2 (6 bases). Germline V gene sequence: CDR1 DFQATT, CDR2 SNEGSKA (reference sequence). This CDR3 is 17 amino acids long. Between the trimmed V and J ends, which lost 5 bases and 2 bases, there was a span of 23 bases. The CDR3 protein is CSASRVEGLRNTDTQYF. The CDR3 nucleotides read TGCAGTGCTTCCCGGGTGGAGGGCCTCCGGAACACAGATACGCAGTATTTT.

This clonotype has only a few counts. The J gene is TRBJ2-2, the V gene TRBV7-2; D remains ambiguous. V lost 1 base, J lost 7 bases, and 7 bases lay in between. Germline CDR1 is SGHTA and CDR2 is FQGNSA. CDR3 length: 13 residues. The CDR3 bases are TGTGCCAGCAGCTTAGATAGCTTCGGGGAGCTGTTTTTT. It is translated as CASSLDSFGELFF.

The chain recombines TRBV18 with TRBJ1-3, with a possible D match to TRBD1 (5 bases). Germline-derived CDR1 and CDR2 are KGHSH and LQKENI. V lost 2 bases, J lost 0 bases, and 5 bases lay in between. This CDR3 has 14 amino acids. CDR3 DNA: TGTGCCAGCTCACCAGGGGGCTCTGGAAACACCATATATTTT. Residues: CASSPGGSGNTIYF.

The CDR3 sequence: CASSRVPGSPLHF. The DNA of the CDR3 is TGTGCCAGCAGCAGGGTCCCTGGTTCACCCCTCCACTTT. The J gene is TRBJ1-6, the V gene TRBV12-3 or TRBV12-4, with D tentatively TRBD1 (5 bases). The CDR3 is 13 amino acids. With 6 bases removed from V and 9 bases from J, the gap between germline ends came to 12 bases.

This clonotype was counted ten times or more. The chain recombines TRBV11-2 with TRBJ2-4; D call uncertain. This CDR3 is built from 15 residues. Germline loops: CDR1 SGHAT, CDR2 FQNNGV. V was shortened by 0 bases and J by 4 bases, with 10 bases between the two germline ends. CDR3 amino acids: CASSLEGPWKNIQYF. The CDR3, as DNA: TGTGCCAGCAGCTTAGAAGGCCCGTGGAAAAACATTCAGTACTTC.

The chain has TRBV12-3 or TRBV12-4 and TRBJ2-7; D unresolved. Trimming pared 3 bases from V and 9 bases from J, leaving 9 bases between. This CDR3 is 11 amino acids long. CDR3 region: CASSFGLGQYF. The CDR3 DNA sequence: TGTGCCAGCAGTTTTGGGTTAGGGCAGTACTTC.

This clonotype was seen many times. J is TRBJ1-2 and V is TRBV20-1; the match to TRBD1 covers 7 bases. J gave up 10 bases and V 6 bases, and 14 bases lay outside the gene matches. Germline V CDR1 and CDR2: DFQATT, SNEGSKA (reference sequence). CDR3 length equals 13 residues. The CDR3 loop is CSASSTGRRDYTF. The CDR3 DNA is TGCAGTGCCAGCTCGACAGGGAGGAGAGACTACACCTTC.

This clonotype was detected many times. The chain combines TRBV7-2 with TRBJ2-1; no clear D. The CDR3 has 12 residues. With 5 bases removed from V and 7 bases from J, the gap between germline ends came to 9 bases. Germline lookup yields CDR1 SGHTA and CDR2 FQGNSA. The CDR3 spells CASSPVLNEQFF. The CDR3, as DNA: TGTGCCAGCAGCCCGGTTCTGAATGAGCAGTTCTTC.

The chain employs TRBV7-9 and TRBJ2-5; D is possibly TRBD2 (6 bases). V dropped 4 bases and J dropped 2 bases, with 17 bases sitting between them. Germline V CDR1 and CDR2: SEHNR, FQNEAQ (reference sequence). The CDR3 consists of 16 residues. The CDR3 is CASSSRSGRGQETQYF. CDR3 in DNA: TGTGCCAGCAGCTCCCGTTCGGGACGGGGGCAAGAGACCCAGTACTTC.

The sample holds a few counts of this clonotype. The chain has TRBV6-5 and TRBJ2-5; D unclear. V was shortened by 0 bases and J by 7 bases, with 6 bases between the two germline ends. The CDR3 consists of 12 residues. Germline CDR1 MNHEY, CDR2 SVGAGI. CDR3 amino acids: CASSYSTGTQYF. CDR3 sequence (DNA): TGTGCCAGCAGTTACTCGACTGGGACCCAGTACTTC.

Only a few counts were recorded for this clonotype. The rearrangement uses TRBV12-3 or TRBV12-4 and TRBJ2-2, with D uncertain. V lost 2 bases and J lost 4, with 8 bases in between. This CDR3 has 14 amino acids. In nucleotides, the CDR3 is TGTGCCAGCAGTTTAAGTGGTCTCACCGGGGAGCTGTTTTTT. Protein sequence: CASSLSGLTGELFF.